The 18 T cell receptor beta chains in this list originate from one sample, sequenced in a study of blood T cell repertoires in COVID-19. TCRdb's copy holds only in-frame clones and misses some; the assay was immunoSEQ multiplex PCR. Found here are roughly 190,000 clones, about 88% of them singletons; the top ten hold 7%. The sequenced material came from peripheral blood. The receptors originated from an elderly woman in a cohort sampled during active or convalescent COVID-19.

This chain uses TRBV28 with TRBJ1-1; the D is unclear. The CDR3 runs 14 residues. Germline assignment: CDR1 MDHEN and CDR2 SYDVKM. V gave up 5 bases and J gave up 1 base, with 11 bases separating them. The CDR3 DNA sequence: TGTGCCAGCAGTCAATTTGCAGGGAACACTGAAGCTTTCTTT. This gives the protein CASSQFAGNTEAFF.

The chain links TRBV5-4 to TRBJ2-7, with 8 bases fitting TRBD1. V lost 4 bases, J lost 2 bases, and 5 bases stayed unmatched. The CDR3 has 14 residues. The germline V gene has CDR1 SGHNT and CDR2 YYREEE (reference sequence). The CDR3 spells CASSDTTGAYEQYF. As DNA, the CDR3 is TGTGCCAGCAGCGATACGACAGGGGCCTACGAGCAGTACTTC.

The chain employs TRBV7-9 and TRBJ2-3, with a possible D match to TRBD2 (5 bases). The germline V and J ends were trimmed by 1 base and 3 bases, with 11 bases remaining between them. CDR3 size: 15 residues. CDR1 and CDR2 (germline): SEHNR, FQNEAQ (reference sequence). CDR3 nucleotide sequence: TGTGCCAGCAGCTTAGGAGGGTCGGGGACAGATACGCAGTATTTT. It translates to CASSLGGSGTDTQYF.

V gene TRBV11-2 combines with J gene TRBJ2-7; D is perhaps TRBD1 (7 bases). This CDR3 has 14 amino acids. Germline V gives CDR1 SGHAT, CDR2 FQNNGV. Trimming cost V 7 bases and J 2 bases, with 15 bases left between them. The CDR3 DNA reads TGTGCCAGCACCCTAGGAGGGGGCCCCTACGAGCAGTACGTC. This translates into CASTLGGGPYEQYV.

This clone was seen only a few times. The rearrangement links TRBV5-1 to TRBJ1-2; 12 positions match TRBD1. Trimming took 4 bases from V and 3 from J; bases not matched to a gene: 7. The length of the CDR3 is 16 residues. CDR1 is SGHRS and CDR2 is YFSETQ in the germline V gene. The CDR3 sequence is CASSRGQGAIDYGYTF. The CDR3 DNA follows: TGCGCCAGCAGCCGGGGACAGGGGGCTATTGACTATGGCTACACCTTC.

The CDR3 sequence: CASSFGSGGAYEQYV. The CDR3 DNA is TGTGCCAGCAGTTTTGGTAGCGGGGGAGCCTACGAGCAGTACGTC. The chain joins TRBV27 to TRBJ2-7, with 9 bases identical to TRBD2. V trimming: 3 bases; J trimming: 2 bases; junction bases outside the gene matches: 5. The CDR3 is made up of 15 amino acids. Germline loops: CDR1 MNHEY, CDR2 SMNVEV (reference sequence).

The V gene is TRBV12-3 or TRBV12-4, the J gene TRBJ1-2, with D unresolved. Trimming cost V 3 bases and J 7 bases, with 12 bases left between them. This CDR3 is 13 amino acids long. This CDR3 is CASSLSITGGYTF. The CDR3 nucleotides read TGTGCCAGCAGTTTGAGTATAACTGGTGGCTACACCTTC.

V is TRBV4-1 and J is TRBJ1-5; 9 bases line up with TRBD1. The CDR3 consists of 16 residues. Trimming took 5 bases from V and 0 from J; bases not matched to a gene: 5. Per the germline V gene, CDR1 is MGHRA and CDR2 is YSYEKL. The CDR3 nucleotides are TGCGCCAGCAGCTCTTACAGGGGGCGTAGCAATCAGCCCCAGCATTTT. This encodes CASSSYRGRSNQPQHF.

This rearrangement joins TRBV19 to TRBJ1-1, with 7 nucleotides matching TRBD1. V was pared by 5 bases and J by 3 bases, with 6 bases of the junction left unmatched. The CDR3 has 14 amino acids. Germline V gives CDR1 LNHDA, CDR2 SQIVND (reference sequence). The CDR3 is CASSSTGTDTEAFF. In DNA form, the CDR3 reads TGTGCCAGTAGTTCGACAGGGACGGACACTGAAGCTTTCTTT.

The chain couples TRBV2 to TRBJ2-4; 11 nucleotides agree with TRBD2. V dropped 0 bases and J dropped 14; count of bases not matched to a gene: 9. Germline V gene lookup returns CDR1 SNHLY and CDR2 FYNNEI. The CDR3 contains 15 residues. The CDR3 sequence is CASSEAGVAGGPEYF. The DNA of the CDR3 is TGTGCCAGCAGTGAAGCGGGAGTAGCGGGGGGGCCGGAGTACTTC.

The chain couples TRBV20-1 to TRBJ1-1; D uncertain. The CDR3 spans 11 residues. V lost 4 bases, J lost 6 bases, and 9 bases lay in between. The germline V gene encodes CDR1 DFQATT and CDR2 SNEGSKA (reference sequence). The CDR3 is CSANRGPEAFF. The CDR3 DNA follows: TGCAGTGCTAATCGTGGGCCTGAAGCTTTCTTT.

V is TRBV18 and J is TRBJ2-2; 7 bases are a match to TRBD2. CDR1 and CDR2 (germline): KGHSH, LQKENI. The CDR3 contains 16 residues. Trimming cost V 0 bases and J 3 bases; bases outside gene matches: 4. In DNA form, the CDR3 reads TGTGCCAGCTCACCACCATCCCGGGGGGACACCGGGGAGCTGTTTTTT. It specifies CASSPPSRGDTGELFF.

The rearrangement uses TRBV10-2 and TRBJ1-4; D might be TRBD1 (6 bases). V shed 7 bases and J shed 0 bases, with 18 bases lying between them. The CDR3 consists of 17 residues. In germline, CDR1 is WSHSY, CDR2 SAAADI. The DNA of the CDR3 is TGCGCCAGCACCCGGGGGGCGGGTTTCGCAACTAATGAAAAACTGTTTTTT. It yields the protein CASTRGAGFATNEKLFF.

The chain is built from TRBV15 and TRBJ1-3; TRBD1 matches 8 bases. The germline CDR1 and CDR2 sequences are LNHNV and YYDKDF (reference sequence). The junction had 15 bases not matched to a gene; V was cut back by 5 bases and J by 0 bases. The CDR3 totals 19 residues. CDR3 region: CATSPTGDRPLISGNTIYF. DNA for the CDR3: TGTGCCACCAGCCCTACAGGGGACAGGCCTCTCATCTCTGGAAACACCATATATTTT.

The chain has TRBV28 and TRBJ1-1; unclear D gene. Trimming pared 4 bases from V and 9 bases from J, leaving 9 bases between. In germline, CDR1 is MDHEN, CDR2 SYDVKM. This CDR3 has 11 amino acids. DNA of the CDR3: TGTGCCAGCAGTTCTCGGTCACAAGCTTTCTTT. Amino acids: CASSSRSQAFF. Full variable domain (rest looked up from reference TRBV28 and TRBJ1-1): DVKVTQSSRYLVKRTGEKVFLECVQDMDHENMFWYRQDPGLGLRLIYFSYDVKMKEKGDIPEGYSVSREKKERFSLILESASTNQTSMYLCASSSRSQAFFGQGTRLTVV.

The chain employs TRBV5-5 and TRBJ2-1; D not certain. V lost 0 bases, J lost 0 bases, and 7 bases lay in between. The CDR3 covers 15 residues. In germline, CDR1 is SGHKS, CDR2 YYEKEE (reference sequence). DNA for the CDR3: TGTGCCAGCAGCTTGGCCGTTAGCTCCTACAATGAGCAGTTCTTC. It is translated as CASSLAVSSYNEQFF.

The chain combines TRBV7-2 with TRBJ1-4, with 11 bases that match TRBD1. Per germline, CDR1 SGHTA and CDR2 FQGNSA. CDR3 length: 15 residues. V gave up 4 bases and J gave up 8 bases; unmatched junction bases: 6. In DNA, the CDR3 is TGTGCCAGCAGCTCATCCGGGACAGGGGGGGAAAAACTGTTTTTT. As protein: CASSSSGTGGEKLFF.

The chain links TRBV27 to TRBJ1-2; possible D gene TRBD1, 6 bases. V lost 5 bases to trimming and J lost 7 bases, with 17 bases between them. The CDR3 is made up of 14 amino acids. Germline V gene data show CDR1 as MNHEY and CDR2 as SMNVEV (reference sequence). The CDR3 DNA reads TGTGCCAGCAGTCCCGTGACAGGCCCATCTGGCTACACCTTC. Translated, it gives CASSPVTGPSGYTF.